The following is a TCR beta chain sequence with its context. This record comes from a study of blood T cell repertoires in COVID-19. Trimming removed 2 bases from V and 2 bases from J, with 12 bases in between. This CDR3 is built from 15 residues. Germline-derived CDR1 and CDR2 are MNHEY and SVGAGI. Profiled with immunoSEQ multiplex PCR; TCRdb holds only in-frame clones, not every one. The table includes about 400,000 clones, roughly 86% detected once. This chain connects TRBV6-5 to TRBJ1-1; D might be TRBD1 (6 bases). This clonotype originated in a woman between 40 and 50 years old with acute COVID-19. What was sequenced was PBMCs or T cells enriched from blood (not recorded which). This chain's CDR3 is CASSYAGVFNTEAFF. The CDR3 DNA is TGTGCCAGCAGTTACGCAGGGGTTTTTAACACTGAAGCTTTCTTT.